What follows describes a single T cell receptor beta chain. Some clones are missing from TCRdb's copy, which holds only in-frame ones; the method was immunoSEQ multiplex PCR. The data show about 380,000 clones, 85% to 90% seen once. This entry belongs to a study of blood T cell repertoires in COVID-19. For the study at large: Samples came from the United States, Italy and Spain, spanning acute and convalescent COVID-19. PBMCs, B-cell-depleted T cells, or T cells were the source of the cDNA or gDNA that made up the material.

The CDR3 has 13 amino acids. V gave up 5 bases and J gave up 3 bases, with 11 bases separating them. Per the germline V gene, CDR1 is LNHDA and CDR2 is SQIVND (reference sequence). The chain employs TRBV19 and TRBJ2-7; D not certain. The sequence was obtained from a man aged 18 to 29 with active or convalescent COVID-19. The specimen sequenced was peripheral blood. The CDR3 region has the DNA TGTGCCAGTAGTCACATGCACTACTACGAGCAGTACTTC. Its translation: CASSHMHYYEQYF.